The present entry profiles one T cell receptor beta chain with its context. This sample was included in a study of blood T cell repertoires in COVID-19. This CDR3 has 15 amino acids. V lost 3 bases to trimming and J lost 7 bases; unmatched junction nucleotides: 8. Per germline, CDR1 SEHNR and CDR2 FQNEAQ (reference sequence). Assay: immunoSEQ multiplex PCR; the TCRdb copy retains only in-frame clones and omits some. The sample has fewer than 150,000 clones; roughly nine tenths are singletons. Input material: peripheral blood. This TCR derives from a man between 65 and 79 years old who had recovered from COVID-19. The V and J genes are TRBV7-9 and TRBJ1-4, with TRBD1 identical over 7 bases. The CDR3 DNA is TGTGCCAGCAGCTTGAACAGGGGCCGGGGTGAAAAACTGTTTTTT. Its translation: CASSLNRGRGEKLFF.